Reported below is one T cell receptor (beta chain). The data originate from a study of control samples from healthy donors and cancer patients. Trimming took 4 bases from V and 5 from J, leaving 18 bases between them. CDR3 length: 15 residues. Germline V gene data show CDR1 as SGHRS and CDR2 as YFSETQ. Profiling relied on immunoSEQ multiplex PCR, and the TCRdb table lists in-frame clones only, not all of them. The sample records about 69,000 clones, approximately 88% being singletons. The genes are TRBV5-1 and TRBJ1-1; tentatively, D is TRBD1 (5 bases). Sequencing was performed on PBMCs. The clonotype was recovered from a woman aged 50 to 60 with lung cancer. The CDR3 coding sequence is TGCGCCAGCAGCCCCGAGGTTGGGGGAAGAACTGAAGCTTTCTTT. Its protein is CASSPEVGGRTEAFF.